The next 3 T cell receptor beta chains were all read from a single sample in a study of prognosis after radiotherapy for stage I lung cancer. Genomic DNA provided the template from which TCR beta CDR3 was amplified by two-round multiplex PCR. Gene-specific TRBV and TRBJ primers were used in PCR round one. Each CDR3 protein gets one entry after TCRdb re-called the multiplex PCR reads with MiXCR. The repertoire holds 9,500 to 12,000 distinct CDR3 sequences, with approximately 40% as singletons. This specimen was PBMCs, taken before or after stereotactic body radiation therapy (not recorded which). These receptors all come from a donor aged 50 or older with non-small cell lung cancer.

The V and J genes are TRBV28 and TRBJ1-5; 7 bases fit TRBD1. From germline, CDR1 is MDHEN and CDR2 SYDVKM. The CDR3 has 16 residues. V dropped 2 bases and J dropped 0; count of bases not matched to a gene: 4. CDR3 loop: CASSLGTDYSNQPQHF. The CDR3 DNA is TGTGCCAGCAGTTTAGGGACAGACTATAGCAATCAGCCCCAGCATTTT.

The V gene is TRBV7-3, the J gene TRBJ2-3, with D uncertain. This CDR3 contains 14 residues. The V and J ends lost 0 bases and 1 base respectively, with 5 bases between them. Germline V gene lookup returns CDR1 SGHTA and CDR2 FQGTGA. The CDR3 region is CASSLTVGTDTQYF. CDR3 bases: TGTGCCAGCAGCTTAACCGTGGGCACAGATACGCAGTATTTT.

Comment on this clonotype: A much larger clone sits a single nucleotide away, making a read error possible. The rearrangement uses TRBV4-1 and TRBJ2-7, with a weak D call TRBD1 (5 bases). This CDR3 comprises 14 residues. The V gene's germline CDR1 is MGHRA and CDR2 YSYEKL. Here the CDR3 DNA reads TGCGCCGGCAGCCAAGAACAGGTCTCCTACGAGCAGTACTTC. Protein product: CAGSQEQVSYEQYF.